This passage covers 30 T cell receptor beta chains from one sample sequenced in a study of T cell clonality in common variable immunodeficiency. Repertoires were generated with immunoSEQ multiplex PCR, while TCRdb's copy carries only in-frame clones and drops some. This sample carries 30,000 to 40,000 clones, none of them present only once. The sample comprised peripheral blood mononuclear cells. These receptors all come from a person between 18 and 75 years old in good health.

This clone was seen ten or more times. Read sequence stops 3 residues before the CDR3 end, and the germline J gene provides the missing end. The V and J genes are TRBV7-9 and TRBJ2-1, with TRBD2 as a possible D gene (5 bases). Trimming removed 4 bases from V and 2 bases from J, with 9 bases in between. Germline CDR1 and CDR2: SEHNR and FQNEAQ (reference sequence). The CDR3 length is 14 residues. CDR3 DNA (partial): TGTGCCAGCAGCTCATCCGGGGCCTACAATGAG. Translating gives CASSSSGAYNE. The full CDR3 protein reads CASSSSGAYNEQFF. The entire variable domain, with the rest obtained from reference TRBV7-9 and TRBJ2-1, is as follows: DTGVSQNPRHKITKRGQNVTFRCDPISEHNRLYWYRQTLGQGPEFLTYFQNEAQLEKSRLLSDRFSAERPKGSFSTLEIQRTEQGDSAMYLCASSSSGAYNEQFFGPGTRLTVL.

This clone has at least ten counts. Partial CDR3 DNA: TGTGCCAGTAGTTTAACTAGCGTTAGCTCCTACGAG. The encoded protein is CASSLTSVSSYE. The full-length CDR3 reads as CASSLTSVSSYEQYF. The chain employs TRBV19 and TRBJ2-7; 7 nucleotides align to TRBD2. The read gets to within 3 residues of the CDR3 end, and the germline J gene fills in the rest. After removal of 5 bases from V and 0 bases from J, the junction contained 7 bases not matched to a gene. The CDR3 sequence is 15 residues long. Germline V gives CDR1 LNHDA, CDR2 SQIVND (reference sequence). Complete variable domain (other parts from reference TRBV19 and TRBJ2-7): DGGITQSPKYLFRKEGQNVTLSCEQNLNHDAMYWYRQDPGQGLRLIYYSQIVNDFQKGDIAEGYSVSREKKESFPLTVTSAQKNPTAFYLCASSLTSVSSYEQYFGPGTRLTVT.

Comment on this clone: The read ends 3 residues early relative to the CDR3; the germline J gene fills the gap. This sequence joins TRBV19 and TRBJ1-1; 10 nucleotides line up with TRBD1. J was trimmed by 1 base and V by 4 bases; bases with no gene match: 6. The CDR3 extends over 16 amino acids. The germline V gene encodes CDR1 LNHDA and CDR2 SQIVND (reference sequence). This chain's CDR3 is CASSTLGQGGNTEAFF. Incomplete CDR3 DNA: TGTGCCAGTAGTACTCTTGGACAGGGGGGGAACACTGAA.

At least ten counts were recorded for this clone. The DNA ends 3 residues before the CDR3 does, and the rest of the CDR3 is filled in from the germline J gene. The chain recombines TRBV18 with TRBJ1-1; 8 nucleotides agree with TRBD1. After removal of 4 bases from V and 1 base from J, the junction contained 5 bases not matched to a gene. The V gene's germline CDR1 is KGHSH and CDR2 LQKENI. The CDR3 covers 15 residues. The CDR3 is CASSQGTGKNTEAFF. The covered CDR3 bases are TGTGCCAGCTCACAAGGGACAGGAAAGAACACTGAA. Using reference TRBV18 and TRBJ1-1 for the parts outside the CDR3, the full variable domain is NAGVMQNPRHLVRRRGQEARLRCSPMKGHSHVYWYRQLPEEGLKFMVYLQKENIIDESGMPKERFSAEFPKEGPSILRIQQVVRGDSAAYFCASSQGTGKNTEAFFGQGTRLTVV.

The covered CDR3 bases are TGTGCCAGTAAGCCCCCGACTAGCGGGGGCACAGATACG. Protein: CASKPPTSGGTDT. The full-length CDR3 reads as CASKPPTSGGTDTQYF. The chain employs TRBV19 and TRBJ2-3, with 11 bases aligning to TRBD2. The read terminates 3 residues before the CDR3 end, so the remaining end is supplied by the germline J gene. The junction had 7 bases not matched to a gene; V was cut back by 7 bases and J by 1 base. CDR3 size: 16 residues. CDR1 and CDR2 (germline): LNHDA, SQIVND (reference sequence).

This clone was detected many times. Coverage ceases 3 residues before the CDR3 finishes, and the germline J gene fills in the end. This chain links TRBV30 with TRBJ2-5; 7 bases fit TRBD2. With V trimmed by 0 bases and J by 3 bases, 4 bases remained unmatched. Germline lookup yields CDR1 GTSNPN and CDR2 SVGIG (reference sequence). The CDR3 contains 14 residues. CDR3 DNA (partial): TGTGCCTGGAGTGTCCAAGCGGGAAAAGAGACC. Translated: CAWSVQAGKET. Given in full, the CDR3 is CAWSVQAGKETQYF. The whole variable domain, remainder taken from reference TRBV30 and TRBJ2-5, is SQTIHQWPATLVQPVGSPLSLECTVEGTSNPNLYWYRQAAGRGLQLLFYSVGIGQISSEVPQNLSASRPQDRQFILSSKKLLLSDSGFYLCAWSVQAGKETQYFGPGTRLLVL.

This clone was counted a few times. The CDR3 end lies 3 residues beyond the end of the read and is filled in from the germline J gene. The genes are TRBV5-1 and TRBJ2-1; D gene unclear. Germline CDR1 and CDR2: SGHRS and YFSETQ. This CDR3 contains 12 residues. Trimming took off 0 bases at V and 6 bases at J, with 4 bases between the two ends. Partial CDR3 DNA: TGCGCCAGCAGCTTGGGCGGCAATGAG. Amino acid sequence: CASSLGGNE. In full, the CDR3 reads CASSLGGNEQFF. Drawing the rest from reference TRBV5-1 and TRBJ2-1, the complete variable domain is KAGVTQTPRYLIKTRGQQVTLSCSPISGHRSVSWYQQTPGQGLQFLFEYFSETQRNKGNFPGRFSGRQFSNSRSEMNVSTLELGDSALYLCASSLGGNEQFFGPGTRLTVL.

This clone was counted ten times or more. The CDR3 goes on 3 residues after the read ends, and that part is filled in from the germline J gene. The chain uses TRBV5-1 and TRBJ2-2; TRBD2 aligns across 8 bases. The V gene's germline CDR1 is SGHRS and CDR2 YFSETQ. J was trimmed by 5 bases and V by 0 bases; bases with no gene match: 9. This CDR3 contains 17 residues. The CDR3 sequence: CASSLASSGTRTGELFF. CDR3 DNA, as far as it was read: TGCGCCAGCAGCTTGGCGAGTAGCGGGACACGGACCGGGGAG.

In the case of this clone: The observed sequence ends 3 residues before the CDR3 terminus, with the missing tail filled in from the germline J gene. This chain joins TRBV2 and TRBJ1-2, with D tentatively TRBD1 (5 bases). Trimming left V 0 bases short and J 4 bases short, with 12 bases between. The CDR3 runs 15 residues. The germline gives CDR1 SNHLY, CDR2 FYNNEI. The covered CDR3 bases are TGTGCCAGCAGTGAAGCGCAGTTGCAGGGCTATGGC. This gives the protein CASSEAQLQGYG. The full-length CDR3 reads as CASSEAQLQGYGYTF.

This clone came up a few times. The read is 3 residues too short to cover the CDR3 end, so that end is filled in from the germline J gene. Other DNA sequences within the sample encode an identical CDR3. The V call is TRBV7-3, the J call TRBJ2-1; weak D call: TRBD2 (7 bases). Germline CDR1 SGHTA, CDR2 FQGTGA. The length of the CDR3 is 16 residues. Trimming removed 6 bases at V and 9 bases at J, with 24 bases between. The DNA read from the CDR3 is TGTGCCAGCAGTTCCCCGGGGGGCCCCCGCCGGGGTGAG. Translation: CASSSPGGPRRGE. The whole CDR3 is CASSSPGGPRRGEQFF.

Ten or more counts support this clone. The sequence runs out 3 residues before the end of the CDR3; the remainder is reconstructed from the germline J gene. The V gene is TRBV5-1, the J gene TRBJ1-1, with D uncertain. The CDR3 sequence is 14 residues long. The V gene's germline CDR1 is SGHRS and CDR2 YFSETQ. Between the trimmed V and J ends, which lost 0 bases and 3 bases, there was a span of 9 bases. CDR3 in amino acids: CASSLVAADTEAFF. Incomplete CDR3 DNA: TGCGCCAGCAGCTTGGTGGCAGCGGACACTGAA.

In this sample, this clone turned up many times. Sequencing ends 3 residues short of the CDR3 end; the germline J gene provides the rest. V and J are TRBV2 and TRBJ2-6; D might be TRBD1 (6 bases). V shed 1 base and J shed 2 bases, with 12 bases lying between them. Germline V gene lookup returns CDR1 SNHLY and CDR2 FYNNEI. The CDR3 extends over 17 amino acids. The CDR3 sequence is CASSEGRSGAGANVLTF. CDR3 DNA (partial): TGTGCCAGCAGTGAAGGTCGATCAGGGGCTGGGGCCAACGTC. Full variable domain (rest looked up from reference TRBV2 and TRBJ2-6): EPEVTQTPSHQVTQMGQEVILRCVPISNHLYFYWYRQILGQKVEFLVSFYNNEISEKSEIFDDQFSVERPDGSNFTLKIRSTKLEDSAMYFCASSEGRSGAGANVLTFGAGSRLTVL.

This clone was counted at least ten times. With the read ending 3 residues before the CDR3 end, the germline J gene is used to fill in that end. V gene TRBV20-1 combines with J gene TRBJ2-3; D is tentatively TRBD1 or TRBD2 (5 bases each). This CDR3 comprises 14 residues. The germline V gene has CDR1 DFQATT and CDR2 SNEGSKA (reference sequence). This CDR3 is CSARDPSQGETQYF. The sequenced part of the CDR3 DNA is TGCAGTGCTAGAGATCCCTCCCAGGGAGAGACG.

This clone appeared many times. Sequencing ends 3 residues short of the CDR3 end; the germline J gene provides the rest. The chain joins TRBV10-3 to TRBJ2-5; a possible D gene is TRBD2 (5 bases). The CDR3 is 12 residues long. In germline, CDR1 is ENHRY, CDR2 SYGVKD. CDR3 region: CAIARGQETQYF. CDR3 DNA, as far as it was read: TGTGCTATTGCCCGGGGTCAAGAGACC.

The sample holds many counts of this clone. The DNA ends 3 residues before the CDR3 does, and the rest of the CDR3 is filled in from the germline J gene. J is TRBJ1-1 and V is TRBV20-1, with D tentatively TRBD1 (5 bases). Germline CDR1 DFQATT, CDR2 SNEGSKA (reference sequence). V was cut by 0 bases and J by 0 bases, with 11 bases left in between. This CDR3 has 15 amino acids. The CDR3 sequence is CSARDSGRVNTEAFF. The covered CDR3 bases are TGCAGTGCTAGAGACTCCGGCAGGGTGAACACTGAA.

This clone has at least ten counts. The sequenced fragment ends 3 residues before the CDR3 boundary, so the rest is inferred from the germline J gene. The V gene is TRBV7-9, the J gene TRBJ1-4; perhaps TRBD1 as D (5 bases). V lost 5 bases and J lost 8, with 15 bases in between. The CDR3 sequence is 14 residues long. Germline CDR1 is SEHNR and CDR2 is FQNEAQ (reference sequence). This CDR3 reads CASSRPGGREKLFF. Partial CDR3 DNA: TGTGCCAGCAGCCGACCGGGGGGACGGGAAAAA.

This clone was observed at least ten times. The read terminates 3 residues before the CDR3 end, so the remaining end is supplied by the germline J gene. V gene TRBV18 combines with J gene TRBJ2-7, with 7 bases aligning to TRBD2. Trimming removed 6 bases from V and 0 bases from J; junction bases left unmatched: 17. Germline V lookup: CDR1 KGHSH, CDR2 LQKENI. CDR3 size: 18 residues. The sequenced part of the CDR3 DNA is TGTGCCAGCTCCCCCGTGGTCCCTAGCGGCTCTAGCTCCTACGAG. This codes for CASSPVVPSGSSSYE. The whole CDR3 sequence is CASSPVVPSGSSSYEQYF.

This clone was counted many times. The observed sequence ends 3 residues before the CDR3 terminus, with the missing tail filled in from the germline J gene. J is TRBJ2-5 and V is TRBV6-1, with 7 positions matching TRBD2. This CDR3 is built from 15 residues. The V segment lost 2 bases and the J segment 4 bases; nucleotides outside the gene matches: 7. Looked up from germline, CDR1 is MNHNS and CDR2 is SASEGT. The CDR3 region is CASSEWTSFGETQYF. Partial CDR3 DNA: TGTGCCAGCAGTGAATGGACTAGTTTTGGAGAGACC.

This clone was observed at least ten times. Coverage ceases 3 residues before the CDR3 finishes, and the germline J gene fills in the end. V and J are TRBV6-2 or TRBV6-3 and TRBJ2-1; 9 bases fit TRBD2. This CDR3 has 16 amino acids. Germline assignment: CDR1 MNHEY and CDR2 SVGEGT. J lost 3 bases, V lost 1 base, and 4 bases had no gene match. CDR3 amino acids: CASSYLREGRYNEQFF. The covered CDR3 bases are TGTGCCAGCAGTTACTTGCGGGAGGGCCGCTACAATGAG.

This clone was counted a few times. Given a much more abundant clone one base away, this may be a read error. The CDR3 goes on 3 residues after the read ends, and that part is filled in from the germline J gene. The genes are TRBV7-3 and TRBJ2-5; 11 nucleotides line up with TRBD2. CDR3 length: 15 amino acids. In germline, CDR1 is SGHTA, CDR2 FQGTGA. The CDR3 DNA, read in part, is TGTGCCAGCAGCTCACTAGCGGGAGAGTCAGATACC. It encodes CASSSLAGESDT. The whole CDR3 is CASSSLAGESDTQYF. The variable domain in full, with the rest retrieved from reference TRBV7-3 and TRBJ2-5, is GAGVSQTPSNKVTEKGKYVELRCDPISGHTALYWYRQSLGQGPEFLIYFQGTGAADDSGLPNDRFFAVRPEGSVSTLKIQRTERGDSAVYLCASSSLAGESDTQYFGPGTRLLVL.

At least ten counts were recorded for this clone. The CDR3 end lies 3 residues beyond the end of the read and is filled in from the germline J gene. This chain joins TRBV7-6 and TRBJ1-1; no reliable D call. V was trimmed by 5 bases and J by 2 bases, leaving 12 bases between them. CDR3 length: 14 residues. From germline, CDR1 is SGHVS and CDR2 FNYEAQ. The DNA read from the CDR3 is TGTGCCAGCAGCCCACTCTCCGAAAACACTGAA. Translating it yields CASSPLSENTE. The whole CDR3 reads CASSPLSENTEAFF.

This clone was detected many times. The CDR3 end is not reached by the read, which stops 3 residues before it; the germline J gene fills it in. This chain joins TRBV6-1 and TRBJ1-5, with D maybe TRBD1 (5 bases). The CDR3 runs 15 residues. V lost 3 bases and J 1 base, leaving 10 bases between the germline ends. Germline V gene lookup returns CDR1 MNHNS and CDR2 SASEGT. The CDR3 loop is CASSEVGGSNQPQHF. The part of the CDR3 DNA that was read is TGTGCCAGCAGTGAGGTGGGGGGAAGCAATCAGCCC.

Ten or more counts support this clone. The CDR3 end lies 3 residues beyond the end of the read and is filled in from the germline J gene. The chain employs TRBV20-1 and TRBJ2-1; D is possibly TRBD2 (7 bases). The germline V gene encodes CDR1 DFQATT and CDR2 SNEGSKA (reference sequence). V shed 6 bases and J shed 6 bases, with 24 bases lying between them. This CDR3 is 16 amino acids long. The CDR3 sequence: CSAAPSGRGGVNEQFF. Partial CDR3 DNA: TGCAGTGCCGCCCCTTCGGGGAGGGGGGGGGTCAATGAG.

This clone was recorded many times. Read data end 3 residues before the CDR3 end; the end is taken from the germline J gene. The chain employs TRBV5-1 and TRBJ2-3; 9 positions agree with TRBD1. CDR1 is SGHRS and CDR2 is YFSETQ in the germline V gene. The length of the CDR3 is 15 residues. J was trimmed by 7 bases and V by 6 bases; bases with no gene match: 12. Here the CDR3 reads CASTDTTGGKYTQYF. CDR3 bases read: TGCGCCAGCACCGATACGACAGGGGGGAAGTATACG.

As to this clone: The read gets to within 3 residues of the CDR3 end, and the germline J gene fills in the rest. V is TRBV5-1 and J is TRBJ2-7; D is possibly TRBD1 (6 bases). The length of the CDR3 is 16 residues. CDR1 is SGHRS and CDR2 is YFSETQ in the germline V gene. Trimming removed 7 bases at V and 0 bases at J, with 20 bases between. The covered CDR3 bases are TGCGCCAGCGCCTTAGGGGGAAGGACTGGCTCCTACGAG. Encoded protein: CASALGGRTGSYE. From start to end, the CDR3 is CASALGGRTGSYEQYF.

This clone was counted ten times or more. The CDR3 is cut off 3 residues early in the read; its end comes from the germline J gene. The chain employs TRBV2 and TRBJ2-1; TRBD1 aligns across 12 bases. CDR1 is SNHLY, CDR2 FYNNEI, per germline. There are 16 residues in the CDR3. The V and J ends lost 2 bases and 8 bases, in that order; junction bases with no gene match: 7. The sequenced part of the CDR3 DNA is TGTGCCAGCAGTGAACGGTGGGACAGGGGGCGCGATGAG. As protein: CASSERWDRGRDE. The full CDR3 protein reads CASSERWDRGRDEQFF. The variable domain in full, completed from reference TRBV2 and TRBJ2-1, reads EPEVTQTPSHQVTQMGQEVILRCVPISNHLYFYWYRQILGQKVEFLVSFYNNEISEKSEIFDDQFSVERPDGSNFTLKIRSTKLEDSAMYFCASSERWDRGRDEQFFGPGTRLTVL.

This clone was seen repeatedly, ten times or more. Read coverage stops 3 residues before the CDR3 terminus; the germline J gene supplies the remainder. V usage is TRBV7-9 and J usage is TRBJ1-2, with D perhaps matching TRBD1 (5 bases). CDR3 size: 12 residues. Germline CDR1 and CDR2: SEHNR and FQNEAQ (reference sequence). Trimming took off 5 bases at V and 7 bases at J, with 11 bases between the two ends. The sequenced CDR3 bases are TGTGCCAGCAGCGTCCAGGGAGGTGGC. Translated, it gives CASSVQGGG. The CDR3 reads in full as CASSVQGGGYTF. The full variable domain, in which reference TRBV7-9 and TRBJ1-2 provide the parts outside the CDR3, is DTGVSQNPRHKITKRGQNVTFRCDPISEHNRLYWYRQTLGQGPEFLTYFQNEAQLEKSRLLSDRFSAERPKGSFSTLEIQRTEQGDSAMYLCASSVQGGGYTFGSGTRLTVV.

This clone was picked up many times. The CDR3 end is not reached by the read, which stops 3 residues before it; the germline J gene fills it in. J is TRBJ1-2 and V is TRBV30; D is possibly TRBD1 (6 bases). Germline CDR1 GTSNPN, CDR2 SVGIG (reference sequence). The CDR3 has 15 amino acids. Trimming pared 0 bases from V and 6 bases from J, leaving 17 bases between. CDR3 DNA (partial): TGTGCCTGGAGTGTAGGCAGGGGAGGAGGGCATGGC. Its translation: CAWSVGRGGGHG. The whole CDR3 sequence is CAWSVGRGGGHGYTF. Together with reference TRBV30 and TRBJ1-2, the CDR3 gives the full variable domain: SQTIHQWPATLVQPVGSPLSLECTVEGTSNPNLYWYRQAAGRGLQLLFYSVGIGQISSEVPQNLSASRPQDRQFILSSKKLLLSDSGFYLCAWSVGRGGGHGYTFGSGTRLTVV.

There are many counts of this clone. Read sequence stops 3 residues before the CDR3 end, and the germline J gene provides the missing end. J is TRBJ1-3 and V is TRBV19, with D maybe TRBD1 (6 bases). V was clipped by 4 bases and J by 0 bases, with 7 bases between them. This CDR3 comprises 14 residues. The V gene's germline CDR1 is LNHDA and CDR2 SQIVND (reference sequence). CDR3 sequence reads: CASSRGLSGNTIYF. Partial CDR3 DNA: TGTGCCAGTAGTAGGGGGCTCTCTGGAAACACC. The full variable domain, with the rest looked up from reference TRBV19 and TRBJ1-3, is DGGITQSPKYLFRKEGQNVTLSCEQNLNHDAMYWYRQDPGQGLRLIYYSQIVNDFQKGDIAEGYSVSREKKESFPLTVTSAQKNPTAFYLCASSRGLSGNTIYFGEGSWLTVV.

This clone was found many times. The sequenced part of the CDR3 DNA is TGTGCCAGCAGTGAAGCCGGGTCCCTGGTGGTCGAG. This sequence encodes CASSEAGSLVVE. The entire CDR3 sequence reads CASSEAGSLVVEQYF. The chain combines TRBV2 with TRBJ2-7; D ambiguous. The missing CDR3 end, 3 residues past where the read stops, is filled in from the germline J gene. This CDR3 is 15 amino acids long. V lost 0 bases to trimming and J lost 6 bases, with 15 bases between them. Germline V CDR1 and CDR2: SNHLY, FYNNEI.